This TCR beta chain derives from a study of cytomegalovirus exposure and HLA in healthy donors. Study as a whole: As an earlier analysis found, around 170 million T cells yielded around 110 million unique TCR beta sequences.

Primers for the PCR totalled 60 Vbeta and 13 Jbeta. The protocol was immunoSEQ multiplex PCR, while the TCRdb copy is restricted to in-frame clones and leaves out a portion. This sample has 130,000 to 150,000 clones, with about three quarters found just once. Comments on this clone: Its antigen is still unknown.

Germline V gives CDR1 SNHLY, CDR2 FYNNEI. V was cut by 7 bases and J by 3 bases, with 6 bases left in between. The CDR3 covers 11 residues. Study-wide findings and caveats: Cytomegalovirus association was assigned to 170 or so TCR beta chains.

The chain carries TRBV2 and TRBJ1-1, with D unresolved. The source material was PBMCs. The receptor's source is a human donor in good health. CDR3 loop: CASISYTEAFF. In nucleotides, the CDR3 is TGTGCCAGCATTAGCTACACTGAAGCTTTCTTT.